The present T cell receptor beta chain was sequenced within a study of beta chain features in type 1 diabetes. All of the isolated RNA was reverse transcribed, so expressed TCRB transcripts were sequenced. Clones were read by immunoSEQ multiplex PCR, and TCRdb kept only the in-frame ones, dropping some. The table shows more than 250,000 clones, with about 20% occurring only once. Study-wide results and limits: TCRB CDR3 length was moderately but significantly reduced in all four CD4+ subsets of Type 1 diabetes patients.

Trimming stripped 6 bases from V and 7 bases from J, with 13 bases between. Germline CDR1 MDHEN, CDR2 SYDVKM. The CDR3 loop spans 12 amino acids. The table lists this clone with a few counts. Its antigen remains unidentified. Sequences were obtained from naive CD4+ T cells from blood. The rearrangement joins TRBV28 to TRBJ2-7; a possible D gene is TRBD2 (6 bases). This TCR was recovered from a woman in her thirties or forties with type 1 diabetes. CDR3 loop: CASRSLGREQYF. The CDR3 DNA reads as TGTGCCAGCAGGTCCTTAGGGAGGGAGCAGTACTTC.